The rows below give T cell receptor beta chains drawn from one sample of a study of persistence of HIV-infected CD4 T cells. Profiling relied on immunoSEQ multiplex PCR, and the TCRdb table lists in-frame clones only, not all of them. The table shows some 40,000 clones, with about 84% occurring only once. The antigens of these receptors remain unknown. The specimen was cultured CD4+ T cells from PBMCs, collected from a patient who received antiretroviral therapy. These receptors were obtained from an adult with HIV. The donor label of this sample is uncertain. The CDR3 runs from the conserved cysteine through the conserved F or W. The D gene is left open where the match is weak. A row's size may be missing; if present it is once, few, many or a size class.

length	V	D	J	size	DNA	CDR3
13	TRBV9	NA	TRBJ2-2	NA	TGTGCCAGCAGCTCCGAGAACACCGGGGAGCTGTTTTTT	CASSSENTGELFF
14	TRBV9	NA	TRBJ1-3	NA	TGTGCCAGCAGCGATCGGAGCTCTGGAAACACCATATATTTT	CASSDRSSGNTIYF
15	TRBV19	NA	TRBJ2-7	once	TGTGCCAGTAGTACCTCGCCCCGCCCCTCCTACGAGCAGTACTTC	CASSTSPRPSYEQYF
14	TRBV3-1/TRBV3-2	NA	TRBJ1-2	once	TGTGCCAGCAGCCCACACGGGGGGGGTAATGGCTACACCTTC	CASSPHGGGNGYTF
17	TRBV5-1	NA	TRBJ2-6	NA	TGCGCCAGCAGCTTAAACACAGGGATTCGGGGGGCCAACGTCCTGACTTTC	CASSLNTGIRGANVLTF
18	TRBV28	TRBD1	TRBJ2-3	once	TGTGCCAGCAGTGTCCCCCCCGGGACAGGGGGACCCACAGATACGCAGTATTTT	CASSVPPGTGGPTDTQYF
14	TRBV10-2	TRBD1	TRBJ1-6	NA	TGCGCCAGCAGTGAGTACAGGGGCGGCTCACCCCTCCACTTT	CASSEYRGGSPLHF
18	TRBV27	NA	TRBJ1-5	NA	TGTGCCAGCAGTTTTAGTGAGGGGTATGATGGTGGCAATCAGCCCCAGCATTTT	CASSFSEGYDGGNQPQHF
15	TRBV7-3	TRBD1	TRBJ1-1	NA	TGTGCCAGCAGCGTATGGACAGGGGCGAACACTGAAGCTTTCTTT	CASSVWTGANTEAFF
16	TRBV28	TRBD2	TRBJ2-3	NA	TGTGCCAGCAAGGACCGCCGGGGGGGCCTCACAGATACGCAGTATTTT	CASKDRRGGLTDTQYF
15	TRBV7-3	NA	TRBJ2-6	NA	TGTGCCAGCAGCCCTATGGGATCCGGGGCCAACGTCCTGACTTTC	CASSPMGSGANVLTF
16	TRBV4-1	NA	TRBJ2-6	NA	TGCGCCAGCAGCCAGGCAGGGACCGCTGGGGCCAACGTCCTGACTTTC	CASSQAGTAGANVLTF
15	TRBV7-2	TRBD2	TRBJ2-7	NA	TGTGCCAGCAGCTTATCCGCGGGGGGGCCTTACGAGCAGTACTTC	CASSLSAGGPYEQYF
14	TRBV2	NA	TRBJ1-2	NA	TGTGCCAGCATCCGGGACGGAGCTAACTATGGCTACACCTTC	CASIRDGANYGYTF
15	TRBV7-8	NA	TRBJ1-6	NA	TGTGCCAGCAGCTTAAGCGGCAGGGAGAATTCACCCCTCCACTTT	CASSLSGRENSPLHF
14	TRBV28	TRBD1	TRBJ1-4	NA	TGTGCCAGCAGGCTGGACAGGGGGGATGAAAAACTGTTTTTT	CASRLDRGDEKLFF
15	TRBV2	NA	TRBJ1-3	NA	TGTGCCACCCTTTTGGCAGGGAGCTCTGGAAACACCATATATTTT	CATLLAGSSGNTIYF
15	TRBV11-3	NA	TRBJ2-7	once	TGTGCCAGCAGCTTAGGACCCTTACCGTCCTACGAGCAGTACTTC	CASSLGPLPSYEQYF
14	TRBV5-1	NA	TRBJ2-7	NA	TGCGCCAGCAGAAATCAAGGCGGACGCTACGAGCAGTACTTC	CASRNQGGRYEQYF
12	TRBV2	NA	TRBJ2-7	NA	TGTGCCAGCACTACTGGCTCCTACGAGCAGTACTTC	CASTTGSYEQYF
14	TRBV24-1	NA	TRBJ2-3	NA	TGTGCCACCAGTGATCAGGGAGGTTCAGATACGCAGTATTTT	CATSDQGGSDTQYF
15	TRBV27	TRBD2	TRBJ2-2	NA	TGTGCCAGCAGGCTGGCGGGGGGGAACACCGGGGAGCTGTTTTTT	CASRLAGGNTGELFF
15	TRBV7-2	NA	TRBJ1-5	NA	TGTGCCAGCAGCGGTACAGGTGATAGCAATCAGCCCCAGCATTTT	CASSGTGDSNQPQHF
14	TRBV7-9	NA	TRBJ2-3	NA	TGTGCCAGCAGCTTAGTGGGGGGCCCAGATACGCAGTATTTT	CASSLVGGPDTQYF
12	TRBV27	NA	TRBJ2-3	NA	TGTGCCACCCAAAGCCAGGGTTATACGCAGTATTTT	CATQSQGYTQYF
12	TRBV18	NA	TRBJ1-5	NA	TGTGCCAGCTCACCACAAGGCCAGCCCCAGCATTTT	CASSPQGQPQHF
15	TRBV18	NA	TRBJ2-1	NA	TGTGCCAGCTCACCACCATTTCGGGGATACAATGAGCAGTTCTTC	CASSPPFRGYNEQFF
15	TRBV4-2	TRBD1	TRBJ1-4	NA	TGTGCCAGCAGCCAGCAACTAGGACAGGGGAAAAAACTGTTTTTT	CASSQQLGQGKKLFF
12	TRBV18	NA	TRBJ2-5	NA	TGTGCCAGCTCACCGAATCAAGAGACCCAGTACTTC	CASSPNQETQYF
17	TRBV12-5	TRBD1	TRBJ2-2	NA	TGTGCTAGTGGGCTATACCGACAGGGGGCAAGGACCGGGGAGCTGTTTTTT	CASGLYRQGARTGELFF
15	TRBV4-2	TRBD2	TRBJ2-7	NA	TGTGCCAGCAGCCAAGGACTAGCGGGGGCCTACGAGCAGTACTTC	CASSQGLAGAYEQYF
14	TRBV18	NA	TRBJ2-2	NA	TGTGCCAGCTCGCTCGGGACGGACACCGGGGAGCTGTTTTTT	CASSLGTDTGELFF
17	TRBV3-1/TRBV3-2	TRBD1	TRBJ1-2	NA	TGTGCCAGCAGCCAAGAAGGTACAGGGGCTTTTAGCTATGGCTACACCTTC	CASSQEGTGAFSYGYTF
15	TRBV7-3	TRBD2	TRBJ2-1	NA	TGTGCCAGCAGCCCGACTAGCGTGTCCTACAATGAGCAGTTCTTC	CASSPTSVSYNEQFF
16	TRBV6-1	NA	TRBJ1-3	NA	TGTGCCAGCAGTGATAGGGGACTCGGCTCTGGAAACACCATATATTTT	CASSDRGLGSGNTIYF
16	TRBV4-2	TRBD2	TRBJ2-1	NA	TGTGCCAGCAGCCAAGAGTGGGCGGGGGGGTTCGATGAGCAGTTCTTC	CASSQEWAGGFDEQFF